Below, 26 T cell receptor beta chains from the same sample are listed, as sequenced in a study of T cell changes during pregnancy in multiple sclerosis. Sequencing was performed with immunoSEQ multiplex PCR; in TCRdb, only in-frame clones are kept and a portion is missing. The sample holds fewer than 70,000 clones, 80% to 95% seen once. The sample in question was peripheral blood, obtained in the second trimester of pregnancy. These receptors all stem from a female donor in good health, enrolled as a control in a pregnancy study.

The J gene is TRBJ2-7, the V gene TRBV5-6, with 7 bases lining up with TRBD1. The CDR3 loop spans 15 amino acids. The J segment lost 6 bases and the V segment lost 5 bases, leaving 14 bases of the junction unmatched. Germline V gives CDR1 SGHDT, CDR2 YYEEEE. CDR3 bases: TGTGCCAGCAGTAGGACAGGCTGGGGTATACGCGAGCAGTACTTC. It codes for CASSRTGWGIREQYF.

J is TRBJ2-3 and V is TRBV29-1, with 8 bases matching TRBD2. V shed 8 bases and J 2 bases; nucleotides not matched to a gene: 18. The germline gives CDR1 SQVTM, CDR2 ANQGSEA. CDR3 length: 17 residues. Here the CDR3 DNA reads TGCAGCACGCGGGGTCGGGGACTAGGCCGATCCACAGATACGCAGTATTTT. Translation gives CSTRGRGLGRSTDTQYF.

The chain links TRBV5-1 to TRBJ2-1, with 8 bases fitting TRBD1. CDR1 is SGHRS, CDR2 YFSETQ, per germline. The CDR3 totals 14 residues. V lost 4 bases and J lost 4; bases outside the gene matches: 4. The CDR3 spells CASSVDRGYNEQFF. As DNA, the CDR3 is TGCGCCAGCAGCGTAGACAGGGGATACAATGAGCAGTTCTTC.

This rearrangement joins TRBV30 to TRBJ2-1; 8 bases are shared with TRBD2. Germline-derived CDR1 and CDR2 are GTSNPN and SVGIG (reference sequence). The CDR3 runs to 18 residues. J was trimmed by 7 bases and V by 0 bases; bases with no gene match: 17. The CDR3 reads CAWSVIRPRSGRKNEQFF. Here the CDR3 DNA reads TGTGCCTGGAGTGTAATCCGACCACGCAGCGGGAGAAAAAATGAGCAGTTCTTC.

The J gene is TRBJ1-1, the V gene TRBV28; 7 positions match TRBD1. The germline CDR1 and CDR2 sequences are MDHEN and SYDVKM. CDR3 length equals 12 residues. V lost 8 bases, J lost 12 bases, and 12 bases stayed unmatched. The CDR3 region is CASGQTGLKTFF. The CDR3 nucleotides read TGTGCCAGCGGCCAGACAGGGTTAAAAACTTTCTTT. The whole variable domain, filled in from reference TRBV28 and TRBJ1-1, reads DVKVTQSSRYLVKRTGEKVFLECVQDMDHENMFWYRQDPGLGLRLIYFSYDVKMKEKGDIPEGYSVSREKKERFSLILESASTNQTSMYLCASGQTGLKTFFGQGTRLTVV.

This chain joins TRBV5-1 and TRBJ2-3, with 9 nucleotides matching TRBD2. Germline CDR1 is SGHRS and CDR2 is YFSETQ. With V trimmed by 7 bases and J by 3 bases, 3 bases remained unmatched. This CDR3 comprises 13 residues. The CDR3 protein is CASVAGATDTQYF. The CDR3 DNA follows: TGCGCCAGCGTAGCGGGAGCAACAGATACGCAGTATTTT.

The chain is built from TRBV5-1 and TRBJ2-7; 8 nucleotides match TRBD1. CDR3 length: 14 amino acids. CDR1 and CDR2 from the germline V gene are SGHRS and YFSETQ. The V segment lost 4 bases and the J segment 2 bases; nucleotides outside the gene matches: 5. DNA for the CDR3: TGCGCCAGCAGCCCAGGACAGGGCGCCTACGAGCAGTACTTC. This sequence encodes CASSPGQGAYEQYF.

For the CDR3, the DNA is TGCAGCGTTGTAGTAGGTCCAGGGGGCTACGCTTTCTTT. Protein: CSVVVGPGGYAFF. V gene TRBV29-1 combines with J gene TRBJ1-1, with 8 bases that match TRBD1. The CDR3 totals 13 residues. Germline CDR1 and CDR2: SQVTM and ANQGSEA. Trimming cost V 4 bases and J 11 bases; bases outside gene matches: 12.

The chain uses TRBV9 and TRBJ2-5, with 9 bases matching TRBD2. Germline V CDR1 and CDR2: SGDLS, YYNGEE. With 3 bases clipped from V and 5 bases from J, the junction kept 8 bases outside the gene matches. The CDR3 extends over 15 amino acids. The CDR3 bases are TGTGCCAGCAGCGGCCCGGGACTAGCCCGTGAGACCCAGTACTTC. It codes for CASSGPGLARETQYF.

This clone was picked up a small number of times. This chain connects TRBV28 to TRBJ1-2; 7 bases map to TRBD1. Unmatched junction bases numbered 0, after V lost 1 base and J lost 7 bases. Germline V gene data show CDR1 as MDHEN and CDR2 as SYDVKM. CDR3 length: 12 residues. The CDR3 protein is CASSLYRGGYTF. Here the CDR3 DNA reads TGTGCCAGCAGTTTATACAGGGGTGGCTACACCTTC.

This chain uses TRBV6-1 with TRBJ1-1, with no clear D. Looked up from germline, CDR1 is MNHNS and CDR2 is SASEGT. Deletions cut 6 bases from V and 4 bases from J, with 9 bases between. The CDR3 is made up of 12 amino acids. This chain's CDR3 is CASRQSFTEAFF. The CDR3 DNA follows: TGTGCCAGCAGACAGAGTTTCACTGAAGCTTTCTTT.

For the CDR3, the DNA is TGCGCCAGCAGCGAAGGACAGATCACAGATACGCAGTATTTT. Protein product: CASSEGQITDTQYF. The rearrangement joins TRBV4-3 to TRBJ2-3; possible D gene TRBD1, 6 bases. V was clipped by 5 bases and J by 2 bases, with 11 bases between them. The CDR3 length is 14 residues. Germline CDR1 and CDR2: LGHNA and YSLEER.

The gene calls are TRBV5-1 and TRBJ1-2; a possible D gene is TRBD1 (5 bases). V was clipped by 4 bases and J by 4 bases, with 11 bases between them. CDR1 and CDR2 from the germline V gene are SGHRS and YFSETQ. The CDR3 totals 13 residues. In DNA, the CDR3 is TGCGCCAGCAGCGGCGGGGGGGTCTATGGCTACACCTTC. Translation: CASSGGGVYGYTF.

The CDR3 nucleotides are TGCGCCAGCAGCACAGGACAGAACAATGAGCAGTTCTTC. Protein product: CASSTGQNNEQFF. V gene TRBV10-1 combines with J gene TRBJ2-1, with D perhaps matching TRBD1 (6 bases). The germline CDR1 and CDR2 sequences are WNHNN and SYGVQD (reference sequence). The CDR3 covers 13 residues. Trimming pared 6 bases from V and 5 bases from J, leaving 11 bases between.

This rearrangement joins TRBV27 to TRBJ1-5, with 7 positions matching TRBD1. CDR1 is MNHEY and CDR2 is SMNVEV in the germline V gene (reference sequence). V lost 8 bases to trimming and J lost 6 bases; unmatched junction nucleotides: 10. The CDR3 totals 14 residues. As DNA, the CDR3 is TGTGCCAGCGCTCCCACAGGGGATGCTCAGCCCCAGCATTTT. This gives the protein CASAPTGDAQPQHF.

The chain couples TRBV28 to TRBJ2-4; possibly TRBD2 for D (5 bases). This CDR3 is built from 14 residues. Looked up from germline, CDR1 is MDHEN and CDR2 is SYDVKM. The V end lost 2 bases, the J end lost 1 base, and 6 bases lay between the germline ends. CDR3 sequence reads: CASSLGGAKNIQYF. CDR3 in DNA: TGTGCCAGCAGTTTAGGCGGGGCCAAAAACATTCAGTACTTC.

This sequence joins TRBV10-3 and TRBJ2-3; 8 bases align to TRBD2. The junction had 3 bases not matched to a gene; V was cut back by 11 bases and J by 2 bases. The length of the CDR3 is 12 residues. Germline CDR1 and CDR2: ENHRY and SYGVKD. Here the CDR3 DNA reads TGTGCCGGTAGCGGGGACACAGATACGCAGTATTTT. Its protein product is CAGSGDTDTQYF.

This sequence joins TRBV4-1 and TRBJ1-6; tentatively, D is TRBD1 (6 bases). The CDR3 has 13 amino acids. Germline lookup yields CDR1 MGHRA and CDR2 YSYEKL. Deletions cut 2 bases from V and 11 bases from J, with 10 bases between. The CDR3 bases are TGCGCCAGCAGCCAACCGACAGGCCCACCCCTCCACTTT. Translation: CASSQPTGPPLHF.

V and J are TRBV27 and TRBJ2-3, with D unclear. Germline loops: CDR1 MNHEY, CDR2 SMNVEV (reference sequence). The CDR3 extends over 12 amino acids. Trimming shortened V by 2 bases and J by 5 bases, and 5 bases separated the two germline ends. The CDR3: CASSLLGDTQYF. CDR3 sequence (DNA): TGTGCCAGCAGTTTACTCGGAGATACGCAGTATTTT.

V gene TRBV6-5 combines with J gene TRBJ2-3, with 8 bases fitting TRBD1. The CDR3 runs 15 residues. Germline CDR1 reads MNHEY; CDR2 reads SVGAGI. The junction had 8 bases not matched to a gene; V was cut back by 6 bases and J by 3 bases. CDR3 loop: CASSRQGAGTDTQYF. CDR3 sequence (DNA): TGTGCCAGCAGCCGCCAGGGGGCGGGGACAGATACGCAGTATTTT.

The rearrangement uses TRBV15 and TRBJ2-7; the match to TRBD1 covers 8 bases. The trim removed 5 bases at V and 6 bases at J, leaving 3 bases unmatched. Germline CDR1 LNHNV, CDR2 YYDKDF (reference sequence). This CDR3 region has 12 residues. CDR3 sequence reads: CATSGQGGEQYF. The CDR3 DNA reads as TGTGCCACCAGCGGACAGGGCGGCGAGCAGTACTTC.

The CDR3 sequence: CASSLLPTEVYGYTF. The CDR3, as DNA: TGTGCCAGCAGCTTACTCCCGACAGAAGTCTATGGCTACACCTTC. This rearrangement joins TRBV7-9 to TRBJ1-2, with D perhaps matching TRBD1 (5 bases). The CDR3 has 15 residues. The germline V gene encodes CDR1 SEHNR and CDR2 FQNEAQ (reference sequence). V lost 2 bases to trimming and J lost 4 bases, with 14 bases between them.

This clone was detected only once. The chain uses TRBV18 and TRBJ1-2; 7 positions agree with TRBD1. The CDR3 length is 13 residues. In germline, CDR1 is KGHSH, CDR2 LQKENI. V lost 6 bases to trimming and J lost 7 bases; unmatched junction nucleotides: 8. CDR3 loop: CASSQQGDGGYTF. The CDR3 nucleotides are TGTGCCAGCTCCCAGCAGGGGGATGGTGGCTACACCTTC.

The chain recombines TRBV5-6 with TRBJ2-1, with D unresolved. The CDR3 totals 13 residues. The germline CDR1 and CDR2 sequences are SGHDT and YYEEEE. Trimming left V 0 bases short and J 9 bases short, with 10 bases between. In DNA form, the CDR3 reads TGTGCCAGCAGCTTGGTGTCTACTCGTGAGCAGTTCTTC. Translation gives CASSLVSTREQFF.

This sequence joins TRBV9 and TRBJ1-2, with a possible D match to TRBD1 (6 bases). CDR1 is SGDLS, CDR2 YYNGEE, per germline. The CDR3 covers 14 residues. Trimming cost V 3 bases and J 4 bases, with 13 bases left between them. The CDR3 protein is CASSAGTGPYGYTF. The CDR3 bases are TGTGCCAGCAGCGCCGGAACAGGGCCCTATGGCTACACCTTC.

The chain has TRBV4-1 and TRBJ2-1; D is ambiguous. Germline loops: CDR1 MGHRA, CDR2 YSYEKL. V was cut by 0 bases and J by 0 bases, with 12 bases left in between. The CDR3 consists of 17 residues. The CDR3 coding sequence is TGCGCCAGCAGCCAAGATATGAACCCCAGCTCCTACAATGAGCAGTTCTTC. It yields the protein CASSQDMNPSSYNEQFF.